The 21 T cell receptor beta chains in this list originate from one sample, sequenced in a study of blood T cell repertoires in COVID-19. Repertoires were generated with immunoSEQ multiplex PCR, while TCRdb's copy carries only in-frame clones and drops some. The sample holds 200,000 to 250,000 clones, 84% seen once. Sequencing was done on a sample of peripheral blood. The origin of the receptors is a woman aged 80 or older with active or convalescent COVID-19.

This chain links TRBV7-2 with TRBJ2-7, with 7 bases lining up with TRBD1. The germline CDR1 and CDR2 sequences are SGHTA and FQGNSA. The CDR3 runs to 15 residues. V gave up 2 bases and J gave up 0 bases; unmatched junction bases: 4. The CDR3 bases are TGTGCCAGCAGCTTATTGGGGGACAGCTCCTACGAGCAGTACTTC. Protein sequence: CASSLLGDSSYEQYF.

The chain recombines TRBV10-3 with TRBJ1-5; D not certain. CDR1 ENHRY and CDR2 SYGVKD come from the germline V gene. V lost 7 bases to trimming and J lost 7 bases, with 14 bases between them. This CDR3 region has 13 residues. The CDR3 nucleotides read TGTGCCATCAAAGAAACTACTGACCAGCCCCAGCATTTT. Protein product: CAIKETTDQPQHF.

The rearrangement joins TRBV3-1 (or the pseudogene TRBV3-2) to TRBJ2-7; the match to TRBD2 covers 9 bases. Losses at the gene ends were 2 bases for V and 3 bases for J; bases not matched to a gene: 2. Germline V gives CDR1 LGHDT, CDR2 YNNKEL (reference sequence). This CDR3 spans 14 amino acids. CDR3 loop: CASSQTLAGYEQYF. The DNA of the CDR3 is TGTGCCAGCAGCCAAACACTAGCGGGCTACGAGCAGTACTTC.

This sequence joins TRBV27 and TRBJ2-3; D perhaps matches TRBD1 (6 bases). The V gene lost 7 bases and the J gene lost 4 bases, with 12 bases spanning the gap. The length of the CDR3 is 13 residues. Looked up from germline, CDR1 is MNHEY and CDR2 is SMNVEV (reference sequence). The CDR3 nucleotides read TGTGCCAGCAAACTCAACAGGGCAGATACGCAGTATTTT. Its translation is CASKLNRADTQYF.

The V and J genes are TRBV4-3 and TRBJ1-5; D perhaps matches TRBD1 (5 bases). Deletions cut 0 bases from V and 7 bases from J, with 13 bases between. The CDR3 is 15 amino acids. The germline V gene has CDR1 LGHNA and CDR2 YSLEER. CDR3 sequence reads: CASSQDASGYQPQHF. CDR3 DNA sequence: TGCGCCAGCAGCCAAGATGCGTCAGGGTACCAGCCCCAGCATTTT.

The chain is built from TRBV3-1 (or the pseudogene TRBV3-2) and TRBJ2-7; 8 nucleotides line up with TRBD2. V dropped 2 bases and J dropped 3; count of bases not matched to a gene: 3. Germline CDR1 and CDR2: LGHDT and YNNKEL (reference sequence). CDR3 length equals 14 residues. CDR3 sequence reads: CASSQRGGFYEQYF. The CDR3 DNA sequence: TGTGCCAGCAGCCAACGGGGGGGATTCTACGAGCAGTACTTC.

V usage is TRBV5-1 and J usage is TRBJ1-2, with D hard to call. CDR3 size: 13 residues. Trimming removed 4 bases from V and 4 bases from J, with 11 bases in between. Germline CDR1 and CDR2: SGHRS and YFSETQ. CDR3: CASSPDSIYGYTF. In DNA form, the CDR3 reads TGCGCCAGCAGCCCAGACTCTATCTATGGCTACACCTTC.

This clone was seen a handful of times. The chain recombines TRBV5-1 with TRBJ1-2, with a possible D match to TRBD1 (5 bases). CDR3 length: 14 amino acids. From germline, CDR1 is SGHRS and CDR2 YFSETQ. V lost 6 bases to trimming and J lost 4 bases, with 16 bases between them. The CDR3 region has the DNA TGCGCCAGCACCTTCAGGCAGGGTGGCTATGGCTACACCTTC. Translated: CASTFRQGGYGYTF.

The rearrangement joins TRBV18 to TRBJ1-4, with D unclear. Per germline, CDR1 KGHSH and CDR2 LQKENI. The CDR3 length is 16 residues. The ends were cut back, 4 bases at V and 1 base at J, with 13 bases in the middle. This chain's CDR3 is CASSRGQTQTNEKLFF. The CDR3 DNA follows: TGTGCCAGCTCACGAGGGCAAACGCAAACTAATGAAAAACTGTTTTTT.

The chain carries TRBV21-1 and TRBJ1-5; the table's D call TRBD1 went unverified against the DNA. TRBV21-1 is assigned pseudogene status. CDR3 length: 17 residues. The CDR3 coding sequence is TGTGCCAGCAGCAAAGGAGGCCCGCCCCAGGGCCGGCAGCCCCAGCATTTT. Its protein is CASSKGGPPQGRQPQHF.

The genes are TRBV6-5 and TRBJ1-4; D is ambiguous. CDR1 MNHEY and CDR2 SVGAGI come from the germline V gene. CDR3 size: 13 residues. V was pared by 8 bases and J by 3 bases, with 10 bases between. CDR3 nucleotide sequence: TGTGCCAGCCGCTTGCGATCTAATGAAAAACTGTTTTTT. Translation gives CASRLRSNEKLFF.

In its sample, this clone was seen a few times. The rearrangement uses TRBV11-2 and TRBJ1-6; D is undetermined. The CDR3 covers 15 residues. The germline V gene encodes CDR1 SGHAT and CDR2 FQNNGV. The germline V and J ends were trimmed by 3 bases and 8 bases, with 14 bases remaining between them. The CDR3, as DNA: TGTGCCAGCAGCTTGTGGACTGGCTCCTATTCACCCCTCCACTTT. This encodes CASSLWTGSYSPLHF.

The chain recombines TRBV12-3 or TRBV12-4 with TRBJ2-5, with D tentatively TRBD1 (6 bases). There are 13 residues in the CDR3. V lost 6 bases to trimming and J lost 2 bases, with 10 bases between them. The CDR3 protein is CASSQDRQETQYF. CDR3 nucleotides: TGTGCCAGCAGCCAGGACAGACAAGAGACCCAGTACTTC.

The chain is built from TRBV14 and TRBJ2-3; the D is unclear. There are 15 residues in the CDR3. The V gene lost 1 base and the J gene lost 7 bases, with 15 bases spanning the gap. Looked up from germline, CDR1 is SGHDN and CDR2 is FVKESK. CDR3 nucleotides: TGTGCCAGCAGCCAAGTCTCGACTGCCGCAAATACGCAGTATTTT. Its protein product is CASSQVSTAANTQYF.

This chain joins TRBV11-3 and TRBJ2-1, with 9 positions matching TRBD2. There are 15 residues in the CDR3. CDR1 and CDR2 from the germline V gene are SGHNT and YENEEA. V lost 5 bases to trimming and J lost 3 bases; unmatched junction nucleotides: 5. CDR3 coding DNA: TGTGCCAGCAGCCGGACTAGCGCCATCTACAATGAGCAGTTCTTC. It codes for CASSRTSAIYNEQFF.

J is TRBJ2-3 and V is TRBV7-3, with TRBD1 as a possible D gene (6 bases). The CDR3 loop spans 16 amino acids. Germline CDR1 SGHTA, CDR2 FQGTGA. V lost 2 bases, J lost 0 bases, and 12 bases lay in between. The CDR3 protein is CASSLGGFSSTDTQYF. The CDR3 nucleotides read TGTGCCAGCAGCTTAGGGGGCTTTTCTAGCACAGATACGCAGTATTTT.

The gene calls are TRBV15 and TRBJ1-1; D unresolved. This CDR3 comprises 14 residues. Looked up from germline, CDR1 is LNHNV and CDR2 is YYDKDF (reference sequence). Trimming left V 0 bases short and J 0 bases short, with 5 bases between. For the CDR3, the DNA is TGTGCCACCAGCAGAGACCCAATGAACACTGAAGCTTTCTTT. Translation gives CATSRDPMNTEAFF. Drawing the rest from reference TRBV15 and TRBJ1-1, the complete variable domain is DAMVIQNPRYQVTQFGKPVTLSCSQTLNHNVMYWYQQKSSQAPKLLFHYYDKDFNNEADTPDNFQSRRPNTSFCFLDIRSPGLGDTAMYLCATSRDPMNTEAFFGQGTRLTVV.

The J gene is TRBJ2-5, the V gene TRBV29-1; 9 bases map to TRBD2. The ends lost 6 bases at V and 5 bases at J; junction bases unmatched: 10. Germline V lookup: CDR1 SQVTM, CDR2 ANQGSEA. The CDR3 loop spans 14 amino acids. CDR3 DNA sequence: TGCAGCGTGGACAGGTCTAGCGGGACGGAGACCCAGTACTTC. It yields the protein CSVDRSSGTETQYF.

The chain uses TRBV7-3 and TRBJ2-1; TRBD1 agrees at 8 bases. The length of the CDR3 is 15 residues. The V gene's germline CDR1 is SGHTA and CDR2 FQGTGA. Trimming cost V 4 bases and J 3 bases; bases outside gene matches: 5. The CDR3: CASSSQGARYNEQFF. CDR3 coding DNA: TGTGCCAGCAGCTCCCAGGGGGCCCGCTACAATGAGCAGTTCTTC.

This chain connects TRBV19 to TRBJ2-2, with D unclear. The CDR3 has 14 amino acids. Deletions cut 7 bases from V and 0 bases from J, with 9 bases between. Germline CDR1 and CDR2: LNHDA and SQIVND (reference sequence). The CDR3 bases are TGTGCCAGTATCCCACGCGCGAACACCGGGGAGCTGTTTTTT. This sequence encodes CASIPRANTGELFF.

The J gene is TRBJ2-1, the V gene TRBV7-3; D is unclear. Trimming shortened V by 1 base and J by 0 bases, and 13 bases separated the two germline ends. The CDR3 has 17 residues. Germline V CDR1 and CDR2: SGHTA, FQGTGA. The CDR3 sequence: CASSLSGPLGSYNEQFF. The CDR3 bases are TGTGCCAGCAGCTTAAGTGGGCCCCTCGGCTCCTACAATGAGCAGTTCTTC. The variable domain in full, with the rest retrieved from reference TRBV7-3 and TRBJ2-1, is GAGVSQTPSNKVTEKGKYVELRCDPISGHTALYWYRQSLGQGPEFLIYFQGTGAADDSGLPNDRFFAVRPEGSVSTLKIQRTERGDSAVYLCASSLSGPLGSYNEQFFGPGTRLTVL.